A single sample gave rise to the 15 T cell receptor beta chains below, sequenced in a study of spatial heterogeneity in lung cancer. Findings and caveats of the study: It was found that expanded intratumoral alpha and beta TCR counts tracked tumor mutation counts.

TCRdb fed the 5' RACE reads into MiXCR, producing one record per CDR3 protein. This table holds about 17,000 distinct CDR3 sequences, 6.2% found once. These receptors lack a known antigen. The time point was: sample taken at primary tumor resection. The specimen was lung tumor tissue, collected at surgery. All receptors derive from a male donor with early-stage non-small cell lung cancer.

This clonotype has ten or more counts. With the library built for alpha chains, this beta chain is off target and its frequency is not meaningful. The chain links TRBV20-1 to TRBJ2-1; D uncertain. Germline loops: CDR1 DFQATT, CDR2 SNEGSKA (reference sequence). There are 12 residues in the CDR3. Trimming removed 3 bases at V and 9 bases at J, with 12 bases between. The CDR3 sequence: CSASLVFTEQFF. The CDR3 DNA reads TGCAGTGCTAGCCTAGTCTTCACTGAGCAGTTCTTC.

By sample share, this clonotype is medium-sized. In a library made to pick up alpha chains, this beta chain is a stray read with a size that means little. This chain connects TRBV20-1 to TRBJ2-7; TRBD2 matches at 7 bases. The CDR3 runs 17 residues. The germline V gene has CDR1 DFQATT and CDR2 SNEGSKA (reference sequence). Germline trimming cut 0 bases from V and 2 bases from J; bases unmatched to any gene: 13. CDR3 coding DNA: TGCAGTGCTAGAGACCCGTTATCGTGGGGGAGGGCCTACGAGCAGTACTTC. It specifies CSARDPLSWGRAYEQYF.

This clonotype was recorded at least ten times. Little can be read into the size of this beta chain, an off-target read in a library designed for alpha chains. CDR3 coding DNA: TGCGCCAGCAGCGTGGGACAGGGAAAAAATGAAAAACTGTTTTTT. It is translated as CASSVGQGKNEKLFF. The chain employs TRBV4-1 and TRBJ1-4; 9 bases are a match to TRBD1. The CDR3 is 15 residues long. Germline-derived CDR1 and CDR2 are MGHRA and YSYEKL. V dropped 5 bases and J dropped 5; count of bases not matched to a gene: 6.

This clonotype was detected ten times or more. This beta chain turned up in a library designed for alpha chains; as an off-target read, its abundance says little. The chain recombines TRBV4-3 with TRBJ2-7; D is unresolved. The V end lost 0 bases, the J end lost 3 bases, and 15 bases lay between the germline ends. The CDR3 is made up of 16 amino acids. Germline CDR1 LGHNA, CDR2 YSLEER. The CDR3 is CASSQESIGPIYEQYF. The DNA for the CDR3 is TGCGCCAGCAGCCAAGAAAGTATCGGGCCGATCTACGAGCAGTACTTC.

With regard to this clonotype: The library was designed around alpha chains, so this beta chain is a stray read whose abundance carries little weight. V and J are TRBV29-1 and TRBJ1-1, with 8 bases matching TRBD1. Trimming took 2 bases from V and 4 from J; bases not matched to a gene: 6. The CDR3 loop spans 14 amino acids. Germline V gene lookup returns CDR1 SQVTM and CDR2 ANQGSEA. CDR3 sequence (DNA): TGCAGCGTTGAAAACAGACAGGGGCGCACTGAAGCTTTCTTT. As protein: CSVENRQGRTEAFF.

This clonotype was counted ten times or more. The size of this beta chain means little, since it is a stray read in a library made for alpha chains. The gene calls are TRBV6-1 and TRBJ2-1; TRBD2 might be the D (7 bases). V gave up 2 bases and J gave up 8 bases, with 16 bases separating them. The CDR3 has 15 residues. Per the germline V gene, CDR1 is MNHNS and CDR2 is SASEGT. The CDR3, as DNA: TGTGCCAGCAGTGAATGGGGGGGGCGCGTAGATGAGCAGTTCTTC. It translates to CASSEWGGRVDEQFF.

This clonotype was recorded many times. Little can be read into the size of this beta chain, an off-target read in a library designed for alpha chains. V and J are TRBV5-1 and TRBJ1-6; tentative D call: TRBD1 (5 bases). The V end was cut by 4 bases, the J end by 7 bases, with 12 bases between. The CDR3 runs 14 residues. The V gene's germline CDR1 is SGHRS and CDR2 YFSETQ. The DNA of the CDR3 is TGCGCCAGCAGCGCTGACAGAGCGAATTCACCCCTCCACTTT. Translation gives CASSADRANSPLHF.

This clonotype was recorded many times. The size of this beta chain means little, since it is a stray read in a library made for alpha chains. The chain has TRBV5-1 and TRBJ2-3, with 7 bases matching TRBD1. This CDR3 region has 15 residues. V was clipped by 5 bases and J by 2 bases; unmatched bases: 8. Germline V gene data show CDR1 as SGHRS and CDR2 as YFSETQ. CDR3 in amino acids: CASSSLGTDTDTQYF. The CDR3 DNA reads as TGCGCCAGCAGTTCCCTCGGGACAGACACAGATACGCAGTATTTT.

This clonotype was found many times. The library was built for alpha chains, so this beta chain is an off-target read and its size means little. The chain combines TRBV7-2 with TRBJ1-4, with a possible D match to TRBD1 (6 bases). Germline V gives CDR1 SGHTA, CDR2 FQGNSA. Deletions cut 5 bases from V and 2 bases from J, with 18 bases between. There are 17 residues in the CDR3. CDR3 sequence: CASSRTGTVRTNEKLFF. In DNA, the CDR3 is TGTGCCAGCAGCCGCACAGGGACGGTTCGGACTAATGAAAAACTGTTTTTT.

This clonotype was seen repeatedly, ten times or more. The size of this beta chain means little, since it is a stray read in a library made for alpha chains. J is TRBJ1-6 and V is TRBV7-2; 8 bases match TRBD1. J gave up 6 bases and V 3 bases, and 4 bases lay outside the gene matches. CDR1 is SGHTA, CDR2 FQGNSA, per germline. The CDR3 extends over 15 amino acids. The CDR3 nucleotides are TGTGCCAGCAGCTTGACAGGGGTTAGTAATTCACCCCTCCACTTT. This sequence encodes CASSLTGVSNSPLHF.

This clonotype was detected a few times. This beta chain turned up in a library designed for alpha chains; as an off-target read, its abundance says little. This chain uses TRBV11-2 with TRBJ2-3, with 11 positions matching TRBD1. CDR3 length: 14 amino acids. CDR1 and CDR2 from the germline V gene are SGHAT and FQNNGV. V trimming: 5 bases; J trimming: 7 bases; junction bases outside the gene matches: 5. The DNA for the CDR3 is TGTGCCAGCAGCGACGGGACAGGGGGTTATACGCAGTATTTT. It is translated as CASSDGTGGYTQYF.

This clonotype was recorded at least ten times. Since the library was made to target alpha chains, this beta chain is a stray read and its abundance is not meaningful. The CDR3 coding sequence is TGTGCCAGCAGCTTAGCACAGGGTGGTGAAAAACTGTTTTTT. Its translation: CASSLAQGGEKLFF. The rearrangement links TRBV11-3 to TRBJ1-4; weak D call: TRBD1 (6 bases). The CDR3 runs 14 residues. Trimming took off 1 base at V and 7 bases at J, with 10 bases between the two ends. The germline gives CDR1 SGHNT, CDR2 YENEEA.

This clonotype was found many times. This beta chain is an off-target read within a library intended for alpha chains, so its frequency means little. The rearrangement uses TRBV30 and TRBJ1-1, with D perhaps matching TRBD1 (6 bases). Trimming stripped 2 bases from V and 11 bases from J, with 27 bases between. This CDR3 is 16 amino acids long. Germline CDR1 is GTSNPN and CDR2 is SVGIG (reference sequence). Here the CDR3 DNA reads TGTGCCTGGAGTTCATTTACAGGGAACCCCTTTCACGGGGCTTTCTTT. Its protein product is CAWSSFTGNPFHGAFF.

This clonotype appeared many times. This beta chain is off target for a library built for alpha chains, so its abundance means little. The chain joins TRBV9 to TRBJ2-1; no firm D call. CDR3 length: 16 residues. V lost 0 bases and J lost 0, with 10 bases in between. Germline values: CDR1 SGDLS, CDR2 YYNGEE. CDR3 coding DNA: TGTGCCAGCAGCGTAGGGCCGTCTAGCTCCTACAATGAGCAGTTCTTC. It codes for CASSVGPSSSYNEQFF. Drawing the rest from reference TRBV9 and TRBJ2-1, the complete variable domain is DSGVTQTPKHLITATGQRVTLRCSPRSGDLSVYWYQQSLDQGLQFLIQYYNGEERAKGNILERFSAQQFPDLHSELNLSSLELGDSALYFCASSVGPSSSYNEQFFGPGTRLTVL.

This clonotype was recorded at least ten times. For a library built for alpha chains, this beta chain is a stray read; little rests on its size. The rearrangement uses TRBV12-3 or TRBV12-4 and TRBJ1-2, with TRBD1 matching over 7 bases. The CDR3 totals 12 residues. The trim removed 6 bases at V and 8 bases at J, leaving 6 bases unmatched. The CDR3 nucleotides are TGTGCCAGCAGGCCGACAGGGTACGGCTACACCTTC. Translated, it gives CASRPTGYGYTF.